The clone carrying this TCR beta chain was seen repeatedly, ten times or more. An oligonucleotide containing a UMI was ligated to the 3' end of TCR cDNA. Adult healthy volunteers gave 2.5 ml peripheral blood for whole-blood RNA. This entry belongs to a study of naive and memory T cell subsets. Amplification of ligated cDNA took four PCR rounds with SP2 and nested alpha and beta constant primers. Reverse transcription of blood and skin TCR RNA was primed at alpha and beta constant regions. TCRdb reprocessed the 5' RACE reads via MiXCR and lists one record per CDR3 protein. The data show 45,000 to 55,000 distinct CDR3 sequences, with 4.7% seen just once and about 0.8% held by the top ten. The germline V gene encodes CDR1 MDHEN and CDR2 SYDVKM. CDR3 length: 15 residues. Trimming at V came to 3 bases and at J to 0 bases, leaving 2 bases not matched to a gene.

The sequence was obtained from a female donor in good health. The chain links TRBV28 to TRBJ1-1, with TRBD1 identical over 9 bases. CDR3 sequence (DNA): TGTGCCAGCAGTTTCACAGGGGGCCTGAACACTGAAGCTTTCTTT. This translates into CASSFTGGLNTEAFF.